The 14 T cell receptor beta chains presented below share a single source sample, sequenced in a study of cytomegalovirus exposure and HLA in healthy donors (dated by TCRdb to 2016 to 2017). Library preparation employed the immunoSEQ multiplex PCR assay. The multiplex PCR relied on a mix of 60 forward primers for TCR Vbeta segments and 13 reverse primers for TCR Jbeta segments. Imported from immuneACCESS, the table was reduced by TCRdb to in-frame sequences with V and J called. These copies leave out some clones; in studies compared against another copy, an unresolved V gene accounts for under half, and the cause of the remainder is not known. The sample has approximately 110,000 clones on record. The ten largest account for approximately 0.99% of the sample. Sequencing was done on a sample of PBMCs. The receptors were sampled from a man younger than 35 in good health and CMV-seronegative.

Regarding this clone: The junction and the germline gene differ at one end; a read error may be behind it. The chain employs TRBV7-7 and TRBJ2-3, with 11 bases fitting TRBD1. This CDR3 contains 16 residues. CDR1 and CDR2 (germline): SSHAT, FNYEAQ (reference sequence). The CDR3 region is CASSLGTGGGTDTQYF. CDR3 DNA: TGTGCTAGCAGCTTGGGGACAGGGGGGGGAACAGATACGCAGTATTTT.

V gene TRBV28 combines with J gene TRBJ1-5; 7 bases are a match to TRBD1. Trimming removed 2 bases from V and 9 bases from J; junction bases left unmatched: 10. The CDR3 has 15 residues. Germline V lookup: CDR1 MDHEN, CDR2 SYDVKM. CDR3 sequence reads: CASSLRGTDDRPQHF. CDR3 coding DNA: TGTGCCAGCAGTTTACGGGGGACAGACGACCGGCCCCAGCATTTT.

The CDR3 coding sequence is TGCGCCAGCAGCTTAGGGCGGGGCGTAGGCACAGATACGCAGTATTTT. Its protein product is CASSLGRGVGTDTQYF. This chain joins TRBV5-1 and TRBJ2-3; D is possibly TRBD2 (6 bases). Deletions cut 2 bases from V and 1 base from J, with 14 bases between. The CDR3 extends over 16 amino acids. The germline gives CDR1 SGHRS, CDR2 YFSETQ.

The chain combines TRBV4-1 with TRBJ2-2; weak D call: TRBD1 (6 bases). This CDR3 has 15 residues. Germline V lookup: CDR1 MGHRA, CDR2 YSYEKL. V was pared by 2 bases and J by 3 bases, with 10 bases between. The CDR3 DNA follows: TGCGCCAGCAGCCAAAAGAGGGGGTACACCGGGGAGCTGTTTTTT. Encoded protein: CASSQKRGYTGELFF.

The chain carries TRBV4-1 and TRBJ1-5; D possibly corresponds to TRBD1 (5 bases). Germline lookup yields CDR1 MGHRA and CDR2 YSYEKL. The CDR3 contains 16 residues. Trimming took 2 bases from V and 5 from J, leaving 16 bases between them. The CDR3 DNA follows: TGCGCCAGCAGCCAAAATACCGGGGGATGGGATCAGCCCCAGCATTTT. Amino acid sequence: CASSQNTGGWDQPQHF.

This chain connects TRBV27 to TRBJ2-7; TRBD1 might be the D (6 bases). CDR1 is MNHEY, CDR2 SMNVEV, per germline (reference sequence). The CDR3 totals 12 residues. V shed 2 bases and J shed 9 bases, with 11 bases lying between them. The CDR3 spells CASSLQGTTQYF. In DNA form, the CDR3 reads TGTGCCAGCAGTTTACAGGGGACCACGCAGTACTTC.

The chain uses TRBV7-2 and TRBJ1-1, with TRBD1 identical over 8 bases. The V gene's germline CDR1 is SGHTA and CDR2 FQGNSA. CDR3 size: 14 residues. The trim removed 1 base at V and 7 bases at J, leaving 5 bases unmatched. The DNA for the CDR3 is TGTGCCAGCAGCTTAGTTGGACAGGGTGATGAAGCTTTCTTT. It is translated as CASSLVGQGDEAFF.

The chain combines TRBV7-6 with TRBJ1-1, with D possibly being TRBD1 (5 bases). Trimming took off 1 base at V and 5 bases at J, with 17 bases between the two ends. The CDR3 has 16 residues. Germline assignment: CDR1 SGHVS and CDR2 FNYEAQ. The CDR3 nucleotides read TGTGCCAGCAGCTTAGGGGGCGCTGGGGCAAGGACTGAAGCTTTCTTT. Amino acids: CASSLGGAGARTEAFF.

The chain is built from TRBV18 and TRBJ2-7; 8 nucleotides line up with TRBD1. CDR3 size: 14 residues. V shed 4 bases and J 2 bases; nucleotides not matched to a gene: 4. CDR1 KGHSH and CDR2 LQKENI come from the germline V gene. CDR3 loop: CASSQGQVAYEQYF. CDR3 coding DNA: TGTGCCAGCTCACAGGGACAGGTCGCCTACGAGCAGTACTTC.

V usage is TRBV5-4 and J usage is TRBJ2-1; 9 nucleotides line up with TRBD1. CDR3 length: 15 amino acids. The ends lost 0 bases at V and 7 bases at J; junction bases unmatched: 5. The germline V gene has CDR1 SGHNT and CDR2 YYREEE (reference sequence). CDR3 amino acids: CASSLVQGAGNEQFF. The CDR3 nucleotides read TGTGCCAGCAGCTTGGTACAGGGGGCAGGTAATGAGCAGTTCTTC. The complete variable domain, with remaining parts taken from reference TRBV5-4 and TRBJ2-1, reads ETGVTQSPTHLIKTRGQQVTLRCSSQSGHNTVSWYQQALGQGPQFIFQYYREEENGRGNFPPRFSGLQFPNYSSELNVNALELDDSALYLCASSLVQGAGNEQFFGPGTRLTVL.

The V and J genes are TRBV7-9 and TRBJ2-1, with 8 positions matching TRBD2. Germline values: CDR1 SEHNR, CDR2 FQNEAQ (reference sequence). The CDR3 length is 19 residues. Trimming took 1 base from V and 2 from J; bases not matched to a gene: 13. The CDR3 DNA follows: TGTGCCAGCAGCTTAGTGGTCGTCCGGGGGGGGCCTACCTACAATGAGCAGTTCTTC. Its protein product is CASSLVVVRGGPTYNEQFF.

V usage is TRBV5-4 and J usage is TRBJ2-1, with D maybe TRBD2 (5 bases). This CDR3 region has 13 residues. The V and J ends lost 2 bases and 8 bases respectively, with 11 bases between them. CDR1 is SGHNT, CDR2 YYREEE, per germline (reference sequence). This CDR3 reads CASSFDRGHEQFF. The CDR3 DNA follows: TGTGCCAGCAGCTTCGACCGAGGGCATGAGCAGTTCTTC.

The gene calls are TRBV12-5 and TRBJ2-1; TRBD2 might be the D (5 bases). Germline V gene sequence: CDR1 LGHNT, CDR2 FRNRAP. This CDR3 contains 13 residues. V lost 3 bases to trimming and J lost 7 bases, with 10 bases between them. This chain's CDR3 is CASGFRTSNEQFF. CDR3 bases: TGTGCTAGTGGTTTCCGGACTTCGAATGAGCAGTTCTTC.

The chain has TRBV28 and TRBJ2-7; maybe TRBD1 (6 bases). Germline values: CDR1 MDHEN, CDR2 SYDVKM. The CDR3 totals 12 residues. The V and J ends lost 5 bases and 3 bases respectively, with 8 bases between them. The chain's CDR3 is CASSTGFYEQYF. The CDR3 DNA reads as TGTGCCAGCAGTACAGGGTTCTACGAGCAGTACTTC.